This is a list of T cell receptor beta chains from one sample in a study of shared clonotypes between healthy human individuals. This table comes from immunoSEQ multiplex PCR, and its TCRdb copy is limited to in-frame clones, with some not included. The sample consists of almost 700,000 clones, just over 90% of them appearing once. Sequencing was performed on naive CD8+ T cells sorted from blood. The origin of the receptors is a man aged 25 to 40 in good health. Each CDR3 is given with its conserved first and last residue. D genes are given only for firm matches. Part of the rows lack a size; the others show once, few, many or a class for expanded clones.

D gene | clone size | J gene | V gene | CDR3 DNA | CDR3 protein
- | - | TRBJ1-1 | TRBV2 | TGTGCCAGCAGGGTTATGAACACTGAAGCTTTCTTT | CASRVMNTEAFF
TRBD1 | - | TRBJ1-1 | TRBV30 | TGTGCCTGGAGTGTAATCCCGAAGACAGGGATTGAAGCTTTCTTT | CAWSVIPKTGIEAFF
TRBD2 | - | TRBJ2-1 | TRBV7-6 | TGTGCCAGCAGCCCAGGGGCTAGCGGGAGCAATGAGCAGTTCTTC | CASSPGASGSNEQFF
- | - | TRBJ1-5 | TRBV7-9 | TGTGCCAGCAGCAGTGCGGACACCGAGAATCAGCCCCAGCATTTT | CASSSADTENQPQHF
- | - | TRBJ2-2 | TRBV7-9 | TGTGCCAGCAGCGCCGGGTATGAGCTGTTTTTT | CASSAGYELFF
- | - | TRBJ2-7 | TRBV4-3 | TGCGCCAGCAGCCAAGATAAGGGGCTCGGGTACGAGCAGTACTTC | CASSQDKGLGYEQYF
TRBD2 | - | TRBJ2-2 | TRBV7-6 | TGTGCCAGCAGCCCAGGGTTAGCGGGATCAAACATGGGGGTACCGGAGCTGTTTTTT | CASSPGLAGSNMGVPELFF
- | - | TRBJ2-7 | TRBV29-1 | TGCAGCGCCTCGGGGGAGTCGTCCTACGAGCAGTACTTC | CSASGESSYEQYF
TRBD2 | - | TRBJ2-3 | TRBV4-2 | TGTGCCAGCACCTTAGCGGGAGGTTCCCGTTGGGATACGCAGTATTTT | CASTLAGGSRWDTQYF
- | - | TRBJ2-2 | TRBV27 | TGTGCCAGCAGTTCCCGGGGCTCAACCGGGGAGCTGTTTTTT | CASSSRGSTGELFF
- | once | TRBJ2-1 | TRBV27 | TGTGCCAGCAGTTTATCGGGCAGGGCTTTGTACAATGAGCAGTTCTTC | CASSLSGRALYNEQFF
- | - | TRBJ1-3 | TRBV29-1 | TGCAGCGTGCGGACATTGTTTGACACCATATATTTT | CSVRTLFDTIYF
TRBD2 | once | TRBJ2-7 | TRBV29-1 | TGCAGCGTTGTATTAGCGGGAGAGAGGTCCTACGAGCAGTACTTC | CSVVLAGERSYEQYF
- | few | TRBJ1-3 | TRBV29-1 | TGCAGTTTCTGGGGGGGCATGGGAAACACCATATATTTT | CSFWGGMGNTIYF
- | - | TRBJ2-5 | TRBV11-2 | TGTGCCAGCAGCTTAAAATTTGGGCCGGAGACCCAGTACTTC | CASSLKFGPETQYF
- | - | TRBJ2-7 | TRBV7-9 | TGTGCCAGCAGCTTCGGCCGGGGGACCTACGAGCAGTACTTC | CASSFGRGTYEQYF